This T cell receptor beta chain appears in the sequencing data of a study of blood T cell repertoires in COVID-19. Authors' processing steps: How many nucleated cells were present was estimated from reference gene primer amplification. This table comes from immunoSEQ multiplex PCR, and its TCRdb copy is limited to in-frame clones, with some not included. D and trimming were read from the DNA, whereas the V and J calls and clone size are those reported in that table. The data show about 140,000 clones, 75% to 80% seen once. The cohort comprised adults aged 18 to 89 years residing in approximately 22 US areas. Germline CDR1 is SGHRS and CDR2 is YFSETQ. Trimming stripped 5 bases from V and 2 bases from J, with 10 bases between. This CDR3 is 13 amino acids long.

The sequenced sample was PBMCs or T cells enriched from blood (not recorded which). The chain combines TRBV5-1 with TRBJ1-2; D unresolved. The clonotype was recovered from a woman between 50 and 59 years old who had recovered from COVID-19. CDR3 in amino acids: CASSPVPNYGYTF. The DNA for the CDR3 is TGCGCCAGCAGTCCCGTCCCCAACTATGGCTACACCTTC.